This T cell receptor (beta chain) is drawn from a study of vaccination and CD4 T cells after COVID-19 (dated by TCRdb to between 2022 and 2023). About the investigation overall: Convalescent patients had a positive SARS-CoV-2 result on nasal swab PCR, and of these patients, several had mild disease and one had severe disease. In the convalescent cohort there were six males and four females, among whom were two Hispanic individuals, seven Caucasians, two Asians and one multiracial person. Two doses of either the Pfizer-BioNTech BNT162b2 vaccine (n=8) or the Moderna mRNA-1273 vaccine (n=2) were administered to participants. Post-COVID blood samples were collected from convalescent patients a median of approximately 93 days after diagnosis, with a range of roughly 35 to 170 days. Post-vaccine blood samples were taken a median of 72 days after the second vaccine dose, with a range of roughly 13 to 250 days. Overlapping spike peptide pools from SARS-CoV-2 and from the common cold coronaviruses HCoV-NL63, HCoV-OC43 and HCoV-229E were used as culture stimuli. Control cultures used a CEFX viral epitope pool as positive control, an HIV-1 Nef peptide pool as negative control, or no peptide. In over 8 COVID-19 convalescent patients and a few infection-naive healthy vaccine recipients, the spike-specific CD4+ TCR repertoire before mRNA vaccination was compared with the repertoire after mRNA vaccination. Overall study outcomes, separate from this receptor: Relatively few convalescent patients were included in the study, and early timepoints after natural infection were not analyzed. Of the vaccine-specific clones found in convalescent patients, nearly all (304 of 307) were mono-reactive for SARS-CoV-2 spike instead of being cross-reactive with common cold coronaviruses. The median number of SARS-CoV-2-reactive clonotypes rose from 21 after infection to roughly 38 after vaccination, but the change was not significant. Among convalescent patients, a median roughly 90% of the SARS-CoV-2-reactive clones seen after vaccination appeared only after vaccination, which suggests priming specific to the vaccine.

The treatment or condition label here, explained by the study, means: roughly nine-day PBMC culture with coronavirus spike peptide pools or control peptides (ViraFEST assay). The ViraFEST assay, used in the study, expanded antigen-specific T cells with peptide pools and then identified the expanded clonotypes through TCR sequencing. The positive SARS-CoV-2 PCR tests of the convalescent patients were dated from March to December 2020, before the Alpha, Beta and Delta variants emerged in the United States. Over 1.5 million PBMCs per well were cultured in IMDM with 5% human AB serum and 9 to 10 IU/ml IL-2, plus 10 ug/ml peptide pools. On days 3 and 7, half of the culture medium was replaced with fresh IL-2-containing medium. After 10 days of culture, CD4+ T cells were isolated by negative selection using the EasySep CD4+ T cell isolation kit. Ficoll-Paque Plus gradient centrifugation was used to isolate PBMCs from whole blood, and the isolated PBMCs were then either used fresh or cryopreserved at -140C. In general, triplicate wells were set up for every culture condition.

Receptor amplification or capture employed PCR. DNA from cultured CD4+ T cells was subjected to TCR sequencing with the Oncomine TCR Beta short-read assay at the Johns Hopkins FTIC core. The QIAamp micro DNA kit was used to extract genomic DNA from the cultured CD4+ T cells. Oncomine TCR Beta libraries from cultured CD4+ T cells were pooled using unique dual indexes and sequenced on an Illumina iSeq 100. The study's processing was this. Non-productive sequences were removed, and CDR3s not starting with C, not ending with F or W, or shorter than 7 amino acids were discarded. Antigen-specific clonotypes were identified with the MANAFEST web application by comparing peptide-stimulated wells with reference and other culture wells. To be called positive, a clone needed an FDR below 0.05, an odds ratio above 5, and a productive frequency above 0.1% in at least two of three replicate wells. Cross-reactive clonotypes were defined as significantly expanded in both SARS-CoV-2 spike wells and at least one common cold coronavirus spike condition. Using R version 3.6.1, CDR3 homology was evaluated through Levenshtein distances (stringdist) along with unrooted phylogenetic trees (ape). The raw public data were reprocessed by TCRdb itself: fastp quality trimming at Q25, MiXCR clonotype calling, in-frame beta chains only. Each CDR3 protein appears once, grouped with its most common genes and DNA. TCRdb, rather than the study authors, made the V and J calls. The sample table records some 15,000 distinct CDR3 sequences; 20% to 25% of these occur just once. The ten largest make up over 15% of the sample.

The cysteine opens and the phenylalanine closes a CDR3 of 14 amino acids. The sequence is cut down to CDR3 DNA, 42 bases in frame from base 1. Via the germline V gene, CDR1 is MNHNS and CDR2 SASEGT. V trim: 6 bases; J trim: 7 bases; unmatched bases: 8. This clonotype came up a few times. Its antigen remains undetermined. No much larger clone exists at a distance of one base, and base qualities are not known. The sequences come from CD4+ T cells from blood, cultured in vitro, collected after SARS-CoV-2 vaccination. The chain couples TRBV6-1 to TRBJ2-1, and 8 bases in between align with TRBD1. This receptor was taken from a human donor who had recovered from COVID-19. At the DNA level, the sequence is TGTGCCAGCAGACCGGGACAGGCCCTTAATGAGCAGTTCTTC. It is translated as CASRPGQALNEQFF.